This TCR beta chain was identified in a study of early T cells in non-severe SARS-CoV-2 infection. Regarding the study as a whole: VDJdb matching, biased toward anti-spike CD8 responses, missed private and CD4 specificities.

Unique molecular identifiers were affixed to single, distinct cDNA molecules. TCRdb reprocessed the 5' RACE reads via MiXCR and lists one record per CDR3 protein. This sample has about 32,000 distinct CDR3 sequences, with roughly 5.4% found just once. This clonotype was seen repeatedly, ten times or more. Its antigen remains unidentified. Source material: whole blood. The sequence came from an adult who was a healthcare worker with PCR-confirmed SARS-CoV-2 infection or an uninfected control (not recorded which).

The CDR3 here is CASSQDPIAVSSYNEQFF. CDR3 bases: TGCGCCAGCAGCCAAGACCCCATAGCGGTCAGCTCCTACAATGAGCAGTTCTTC. V is TRBV4-3 and J is TRBJ2-1; D might be TRBD2 (6 bases). Trimming pared 0 bases from V and 0 bases from J, leaving 15 bases between. The CDR3 has 18 amino acids. Germline-derived CDR1 and CDR2 are LGHNA and YSLEER.